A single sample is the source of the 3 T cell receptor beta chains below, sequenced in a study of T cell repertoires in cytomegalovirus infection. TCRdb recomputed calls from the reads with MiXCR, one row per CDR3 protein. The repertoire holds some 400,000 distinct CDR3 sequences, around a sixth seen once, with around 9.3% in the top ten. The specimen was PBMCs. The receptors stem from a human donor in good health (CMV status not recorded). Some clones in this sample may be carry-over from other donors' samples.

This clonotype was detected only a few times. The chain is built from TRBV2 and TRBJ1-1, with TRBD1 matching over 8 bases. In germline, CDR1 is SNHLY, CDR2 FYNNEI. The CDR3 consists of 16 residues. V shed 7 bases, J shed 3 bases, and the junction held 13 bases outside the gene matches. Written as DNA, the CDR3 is TGTGCCAGCACCCCGGACAGGGTACGGTTTGACACTGAAGCTTTCTTT. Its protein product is CASTPDRVRFDTEAFF.

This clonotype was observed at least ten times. In DNA, the CDR3 is TGTGCCAGCAGCTTTGTAGGTTCGGGAGTTCAAGAGACCCAGTACTTC. As protein: CASSFVGSGVQETQYF. The chain couples TRBV7-2 to TRBJ2-5; D is perhaps TRBD2 (6 bases). Germline V lookup: CDR1 SGHTA, CDR2 FQGNSA. The ends were cut back, 3 bases at V and 2 bases at J, with 16 bases in the middle. The length of the CDR3 is 16 residues.

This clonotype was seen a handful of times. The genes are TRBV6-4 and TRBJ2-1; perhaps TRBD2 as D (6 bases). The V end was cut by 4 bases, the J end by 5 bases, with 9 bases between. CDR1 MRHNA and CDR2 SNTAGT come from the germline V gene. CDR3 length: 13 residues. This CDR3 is CASSVVADNEQFF. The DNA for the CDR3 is TGTGCCAGCAGTGTGGTAGCGGACAATGAGCAGTTCTTC.